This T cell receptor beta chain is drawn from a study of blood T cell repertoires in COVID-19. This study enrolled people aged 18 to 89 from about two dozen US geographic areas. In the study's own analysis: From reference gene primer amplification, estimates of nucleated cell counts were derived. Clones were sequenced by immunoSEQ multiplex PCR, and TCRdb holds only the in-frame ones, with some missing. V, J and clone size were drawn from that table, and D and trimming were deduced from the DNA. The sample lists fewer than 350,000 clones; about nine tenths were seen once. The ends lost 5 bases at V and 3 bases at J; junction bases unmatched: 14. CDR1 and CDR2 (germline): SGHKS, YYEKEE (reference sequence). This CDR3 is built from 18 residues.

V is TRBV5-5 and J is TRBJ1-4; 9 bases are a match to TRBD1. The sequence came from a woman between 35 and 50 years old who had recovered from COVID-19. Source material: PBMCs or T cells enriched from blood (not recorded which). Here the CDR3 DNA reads TGTGCCAGCAGTTTTCAGGGGACAGGGATCTCTTCTAATGAAAAACTGTTTTTT. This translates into CASSFQGTGISSNEKLFF.